The clone carrying this TCR beta chain was picked up a small number of times. Its antigen is unidentified. Axillary draining lymph nodes of breast cancer patients supplied the node samples. This entry belongs to a study of breast tumors, draining lymph nodes, adjacent tissues. Study conclusions and caveats: Luminal-like breast cancer showed significantly greater tumor-nontumor repertoire similarity than basal-like breast cancer did. Tumors had less TCR diversity than lymph nodes, more than nontumor tissue. The data were judged consistent with most tumor T cells coming from lymph node and expanding in tumor. Tumor T cell lymph node origin was a supported hypothesis, not proven.

TCRdb ran MiXCR on the multiplex PCR reads and lists one entry per CDR3 protein. Among approximately 200,000 distinct CDR3 sequences listed, approximately 31% were seen once. Germline V gene sequence: CDR1 MNHNS, CDR2 SASEGT. Trimming at V came to 5 bases and at J to 8 bases, leaving 13 bases not matched to a gene. The CDR3 runs to 16 residues. The sequence derives from a female donor with breast cancer. Some clones in this sample may be carry-over from other donors' samples. This chain joins TRBV6-1 and TRBJ2-1; 9 positions match TRBD2. Material for sequencing was axillary lymph node tissue. The CDR3 region has the DNA TGTGCCAGCAGTCGTAGGGGCGGGAGGGCTAGCCATGAGCAGTTCTTC. This translates into CASSRRGGRASHEQFF.